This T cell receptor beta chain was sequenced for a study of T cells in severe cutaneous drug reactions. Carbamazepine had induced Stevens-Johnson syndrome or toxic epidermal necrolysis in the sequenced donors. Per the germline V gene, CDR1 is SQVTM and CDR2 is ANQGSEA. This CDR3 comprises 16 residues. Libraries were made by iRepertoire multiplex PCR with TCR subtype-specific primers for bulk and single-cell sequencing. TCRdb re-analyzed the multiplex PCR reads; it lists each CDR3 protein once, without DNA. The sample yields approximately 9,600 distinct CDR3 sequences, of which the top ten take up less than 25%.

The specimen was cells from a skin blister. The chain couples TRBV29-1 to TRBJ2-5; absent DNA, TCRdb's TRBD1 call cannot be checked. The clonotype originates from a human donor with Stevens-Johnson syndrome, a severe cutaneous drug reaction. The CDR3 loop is CSVDKGGQLGLETQYF.